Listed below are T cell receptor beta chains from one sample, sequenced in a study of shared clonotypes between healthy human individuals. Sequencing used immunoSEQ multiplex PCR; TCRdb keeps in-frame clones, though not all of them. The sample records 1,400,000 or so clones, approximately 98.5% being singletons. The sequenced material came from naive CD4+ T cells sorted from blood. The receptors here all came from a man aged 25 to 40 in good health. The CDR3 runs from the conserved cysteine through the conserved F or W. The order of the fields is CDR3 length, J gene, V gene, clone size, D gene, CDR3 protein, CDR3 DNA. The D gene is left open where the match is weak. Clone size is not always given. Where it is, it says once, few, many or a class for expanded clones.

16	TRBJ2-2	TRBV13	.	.	CASSLAHLTNTGELFF	TGTGCCAGCAGCTTAGCCCACTTGACTAACACCGGGGAGCTGTTTTTT
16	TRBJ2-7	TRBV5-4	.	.	CASSLDSGLSSYEQYF	TGTGCCAGCAGCTTGGATTCGGGCCTGAGCTCCTACGAGCAGTACTTC
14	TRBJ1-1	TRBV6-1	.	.	CASSTGFMNTEAFF	TGTGCCAGCAGTACAGGGTTCATGAACACTGAAGCTTTCTTT
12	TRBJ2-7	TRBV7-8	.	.	CASSLERREQYF	TGTGCCAGCAGCTTAGAAAGGCGGGAGCAGTACTTC
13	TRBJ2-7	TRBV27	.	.	CATESRRGYEQYF	TGTGCCACCGAGTCCCGCAGAGGCTACGAGCAGTACTTC
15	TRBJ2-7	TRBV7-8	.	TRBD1	CASSKQDRSYYEQYF	TGTGCCAGCAGCAAACAGGACAGGAGTTACTACGAGCAGTACTTC
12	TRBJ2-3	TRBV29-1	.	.	CSVGSSTDTQYF	TGCAGCGTTGGAAGCTCCACAGATACGCAGTATTTT
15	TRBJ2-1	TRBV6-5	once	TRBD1	CASSPRTGFWGEQFF	TGTGCCAGCAGCCCCCGGACAGGGTTCTGGGGTGAGCAGTTCTTC
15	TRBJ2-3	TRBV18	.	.	CASSPLAASTDTQYF	TGTGCCAGCTCACCACTAGCGGCTAGCACAGATACGCAGTATTTT
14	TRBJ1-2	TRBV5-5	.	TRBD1	CASSLGQGAGGYTF	TGTGCCAGCAGCTTGGGACAGGGGGCCGGAGGCTACACCTTC
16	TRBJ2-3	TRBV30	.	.	CAWSVRRQLFSDTQYF	TGTGCCTGGAGTGTACGAAGACAGCTCTTCTCAGATACGCAGTATTTT
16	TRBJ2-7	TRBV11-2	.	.	CASSFGRNELVHEQYF	TGTGCCAGCAGCTTCGGCCGCAATGAACTGGTCCACGAGCAGTACTTC
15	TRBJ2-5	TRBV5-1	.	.	CASSLDGTGQETQYF	TGCGCCAGCAGCTTGGATGGGACTGGCCAAGAGACCCAGTACTTC
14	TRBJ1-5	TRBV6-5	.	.	CASSYRTGNQPQHF	TGTGCCAGCAGTTACCGAACAGGGAATCAGCCCCAGCATTTT
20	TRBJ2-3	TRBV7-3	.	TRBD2	CASSPRGRPGLAGGWDTQYF	TGTGCCAGCAGCCCAAGGGGCAGACCGGGACTAGCGGGAGGTTGGGATACGCAGTATTTT
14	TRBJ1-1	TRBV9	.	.	CASTVMGGNTEAFF	TGTGCCAGCACCGTTATGGGGGGAAATACTGAAGCTTTCTTT
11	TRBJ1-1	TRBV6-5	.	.	CASNNRDEAFF	TGTGCCAGCAACAACAGGGATGAAGCTTTCTTT
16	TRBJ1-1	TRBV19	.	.	CASGRIGQGRNTEAFF	TGTGCCAGTGGAAGAATAGGGCAGGGGAGGAACACTGAAGCTTTCTTT
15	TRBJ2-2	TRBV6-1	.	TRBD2	CASSPLADWGGELFF	TGTGCCAGCAGTCCTCTAGCGGACTGGGGTGGGGAGCTGTTTTTT
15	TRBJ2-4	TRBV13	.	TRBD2	CASREHGRALDIQYF	TGTGCCAGCAGGGAGCACGGGAGGGCCCTCGACATTCAGTACTTC
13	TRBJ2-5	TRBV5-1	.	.	CASSREIRETQYF	TGCGCCAGCAGCCGCGAGATTCGGGAGACCCAGTACTTC
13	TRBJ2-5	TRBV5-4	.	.	CASSLATQETQYF	TGTGCCAGCAGCTTGGCAACACAAGAGACCCAGTACTTC
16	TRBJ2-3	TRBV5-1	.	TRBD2	CASSSGTSGLTDTQYF	TGCGCCAGCAGCTCTGGGACTAGCGGACTCACAGATACGCAGTATTTT
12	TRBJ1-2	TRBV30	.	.	CALSEGGYGYTF	TGTGCCTTGTCAGAGGGCGGCTATGGCTACACCTTC
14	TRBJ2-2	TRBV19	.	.	CASSKYQDTGELFF	TGTGCCAGTAGTAAGTACCAGGACACCGGGGAGCTGTTTTTT